The 4 T cell receptor beta chains reported below all come from one sample, sequenced in a study of blood T cell repertoires in COVID-19. Only in-frame clones appear in the TCRdb table, and some are missing; sequencing was by immunoSEQ multiplex PCR. The sample consists of roughly 500,000 clones, roughly 88% of them appearing once. Sequenced: peripheral blood. These TCRs come from a human donor in a cohort sampled during active COVID-19.

DNA for the CDR3: TGTGCCAGCAGTGCGACAGGGGTGAACACTGAAGCTTTCTTT. Translated, it gives CASSATGVNTEAFF. V and J are TRBV2 and TRBJ1-1; TRBD1 matches at 8 bases. Per the germline V gene, CDR1 is SNHLY and CDR2 is FYNNEI. The CDR3 has 14 amino acids. Trimming took 4 bases from V and 0 from J; bases not matched to a gene: 1.

The chain is built from TRBV6-2 or TRBV6-3 and TRBJ1-1; D gene ambiguous. Trimming shortened V by 2 bases and J by 5 bases, and 15 bases separated the two germline ends. Germline-derived CDR1 and CDR2 are MNHEY and SVGEGT. The CDR3 contains 15 residues. This chain's CDR3 is CASSYPSTGKTEAFF. CDR3 DNA: TGTGCCAGCAGTTACCCCTCGACCGGGAAGACTGAAGCTTTCTTT.

V and J are TRBV27 and TRBJ2-7; D possibly corresponds to TRBD2 (5 bases). Trimming stripped 10 bases from V and 7 bases from J, with 17 bases between. This CDR3 is built from 12 residues. The germline V gene has CDR1 MNHEY and CDR2 SMNVEV (reference sequence). The CDR3 here is CATRKAEREQYF. The CDR3 DNA is TGTGCCACCCGCAAAGCGGAGCGGGAGCAGTACTTC.

This clone was observed a handful of times. The chain employs TRBV2 and TRBJ2-1; tentatively, D is TRBD2 (6 bases). The length of the CDR3 is 15 residues. V was trimmed by 11 bases and J by 0 bases, leaving 17 bases between them. From germline, CDR1 is SNHLY and CDR2 FYNNEI. CDR3 sequence: CALQAGGSSYNEQFF. The CDR3 DNA reads TGTGCCCTACAAGCGGGTGGTAGCTCCTACAATGAGCAGTTCTTC.